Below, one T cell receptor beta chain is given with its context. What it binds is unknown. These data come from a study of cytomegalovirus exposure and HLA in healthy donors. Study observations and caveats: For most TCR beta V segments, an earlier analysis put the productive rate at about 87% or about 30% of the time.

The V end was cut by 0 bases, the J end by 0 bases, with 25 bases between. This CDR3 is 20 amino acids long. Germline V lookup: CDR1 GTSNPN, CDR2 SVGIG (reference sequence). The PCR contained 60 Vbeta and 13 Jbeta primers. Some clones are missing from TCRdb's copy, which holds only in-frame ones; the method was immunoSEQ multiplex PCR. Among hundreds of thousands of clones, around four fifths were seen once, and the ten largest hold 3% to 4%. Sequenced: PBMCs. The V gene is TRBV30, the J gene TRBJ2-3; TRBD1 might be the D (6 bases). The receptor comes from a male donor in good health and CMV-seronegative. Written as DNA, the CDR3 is TGTGCCTGGAGTGTAATAAGGTCCGGGACATGGTTTGGGAGCACAGATACGCAGTATTTT. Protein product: CAWSVIRSGTWFGSTDTQYF.